These 10 T cell receptor beta chains were sequenced from one sample in a study of blood T cell repertoires in COVID-19. Generated by immunoSEQ multiplex PCR, the TCRdb table keeps only in-frame clones and is missing some. The sample has about 43,000 clones, approximately 87% seen once. Sequenced: peripheral blood. These receptors all stem from a man aged 35-49 years with COVID-19, enrolled during active disease.

The CDR3 reads CASSQYCPRQVSSYNSPLHF. CDR3 coding DNA: TGTGCCAGCAGCCAATATTGCCCCAGACAGGTAAGCTCCTATAATTCACCCCTCCACTTT. V and J are TRBV16 and TRBJ1-6, with D tentatively TRBD1 (6 bases). The CDR3 totals 20 residues. In germline, CDR1 is KGHSY, CDR2 FQNENV. V was pared by 1 base and J by 0 bases, with 19 bases between. Variable domain in full (rest from reference TRBV16 and TRBJ1-6): GEEVAQTPKHLVRGEGQKAKLYCAPIKGHSYVFWYQQVLKNEFKFLISFQNENVFDETGMPKERFSAKCLPNSPCSLEIQATKLEDSAVYFCASSQYCPRQVSSYNSPLHFGNGTRLTVT.

V is TRBV14 and J is TRBJ2-3, with 11 bases lining up with TRBD2. The trim removed 4 bases at V and 4 bases at J, leaving 10 bases unmatched. Per the germline V gene, CDR1 is SGHDN and CDR2 is FVKESK. The CDR3 is 17 amino acids. The chain's CDR3 is CASSPHLAGGSPDTQYF. The CDR3 region has the DNA TGTGCCAGCAGCCCCCATCTAGCGGGGGGTAGCCCAGATACGCAGTATTTT. Supplemented by reference TRBV14 and TRBJ2-3, the full variable domain reads EAGVTQFPSHSVIEKGQTVTLRCDPISGHDNLYWYRRVMGKEIKFLLHFVKESKQDESGMPNNRFLAERTGGTYSTLKVQPAELEDSGVYFCASSPHLAGGSPDTQYFGPGTRLTVL.

The V call is TRBV5-4, the J call TRBJ2-3; perhaps TRBD2 as D (7 bases). The length of the CDR3 is 15 residues. Germline values: CDR1 SGHNT, CDR2 YYREEE (reference sequence). Between the trimmed V and J ends, which lost 4 bases and 1 base, there was a span of 13 bases. The CDR3 region is CASSGGLAGTDTQYF. The CDR3 region has the DNA TGTGCCAGCAGCGGGGGGCTAGCGGGCACAGATACGCAGTATTTT. Full variable domain (missing parts from reference TRBV5-4 and TRBJ2-3): ETGVTQSPTHLIKTRGQQVTLRCSSQSGHNTVSWYQQALGQGPQFIFQYYREEENGRGNFPPRFSGLQFPNYSSELNVNALELDDSALYLCASSGGLAGTDTQYFGPGTRLTVL.

Here the CDR3 DNA reads TGTGCCATCAGTGAACTGACACAAACGAACACCGGGGAGCTGTTTTTT. Encoded protein: CAISELTQTNTGELFF. The rearrangement joins TRBV10-3 to TRBJ2-2; no clear D. V was pared by 3 bases and J by 0 bases, with 11 bases between. The CDR3 totals 16 residues. Germline V gene lookup returns CDR1 ENHRY and CDR2 SYGVKD.

V usage is TRBV2 and J usage is TRBJ1-1; TRBD1 is a possible D gene (6 bases). CDR1 and CDR2 (germline): SNHLY, FYNNEI. V was shortened by 6 bases and J by 0 bases, with 11 bases between the two germline ends. The CDR3 is made up of 14 amino acids. The CDR3 loop is CASRADRVNTEAFF. The CDR3 nucleotides are TGTGCCAGCAGGGCGGACAGAGTGAACACTGAAGCTTTCTTT.

V and J are TRBV10-3 and TRBJ2-1; 9 bases map to TRBD1. After removal of 8 bases from V and 3 bases from J, the junction contained 5 bases not matched to a gene. CDR1 and CDR2 from the germline V gene are ENHRY and SYGVKD. The CDR3 is 14 amino acids. CDR3 loop: CAIGLGQGYNEQFF. The CDR3 DNA sequence: TGTGCCATCGGGCTGGGACAGGGCTACAATGAGCAGTTCTTC.

The chain carries TRBV6-1 and TRBJ1-5, with 7 bases that match TRBD1. Germline CDR1 is MNHNS and CDR2 is SASEGT. J was trimmed by 7 bases and V by 0 bases; bases with no gene match: 6. The CDR3 runs 15 residues. This CDR3 is CASSEAVTGVQPQHF. CDR3 coding DNA: TGTGCCAGCAGTGAAGCCGTAACAGGGGTGCAGCCCCAGCATTTT.

The chain employs TRBV2 and TRBJ2-3, with D possibly being TRBD2 (6 bases). The CDR3 runs 17 residues. Germline CDR1 SNHLY, CDR2 FYNNEI. V was cut by 3 bases and J by 0 bases, with 16 bases left in between. This chain's CDR3 is CASSDGSGAPSTDTQYF. DNA of the CDR3: TGTGCCAGCAGTGATGGTAGCGGAGCCCCTAGCACAGATACGCAGTATTTT.

V usage is TRBV30 and J usage is TRBJ1-5; maybe TRBD1 (6 bases). Trimming stripped 2 bases from V and 0 bases from J, with 11 bases between. Germline CDR1 GTSNPN, CDR2 SVGIG (reference sequence). The CDR3 has 15 amino acids. As DNA, the CDR3 is TGTGCCTGGAGTCGGGGGGCTGATAGCAATCAGCCCCAGCATTTT. Translation gives CAWSRGADSNQPQHF.

The CDR3 bases are TGTGCCAGCAGTCTACACCATCAGGGTTCCGACGAGCAGTACTTC. Encoded protein: CASSLHHQGSDEQYF. This chain links TRBV28 with TRBJ2-7; possibly TRBD1 for D (5 bases). Trimming removed 5 bases at V and 5 bases at J, with 19 bases between. Looked up from germline, CDR1 is MDHEN and CDR2 is SYDVKM. The CDR3 length is 15 residues. The variable domain in full, completed from reference TRBV28 and TRBJ2-7, reads DVKVTQSSRYLVKRTGEKVFLECVQDMDHENMFWYRQDPGLGLRLIYFSYDVKMKEKGDIPEGYSVSREKKERFSLILESASTNQTSMYLCASSLHHQGSDEQYFGPGTRLTVT.